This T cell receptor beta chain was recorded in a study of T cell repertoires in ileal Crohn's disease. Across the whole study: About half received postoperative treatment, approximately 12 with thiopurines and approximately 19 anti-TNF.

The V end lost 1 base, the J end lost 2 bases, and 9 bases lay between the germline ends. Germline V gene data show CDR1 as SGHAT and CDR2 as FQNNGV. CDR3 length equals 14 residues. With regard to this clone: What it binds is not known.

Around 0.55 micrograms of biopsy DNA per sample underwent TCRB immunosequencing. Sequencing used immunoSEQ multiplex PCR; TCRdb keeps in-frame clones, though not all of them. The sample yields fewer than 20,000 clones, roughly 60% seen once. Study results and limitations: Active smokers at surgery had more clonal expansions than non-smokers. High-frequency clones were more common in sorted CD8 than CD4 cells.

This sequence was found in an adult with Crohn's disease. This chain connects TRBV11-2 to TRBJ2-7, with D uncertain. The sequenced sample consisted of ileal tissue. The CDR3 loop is CASSLVGLPYEQYF. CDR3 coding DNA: TGTGCCAGCAGCTTAGTGGGCTTACCCTACGAGCAGTACTTC. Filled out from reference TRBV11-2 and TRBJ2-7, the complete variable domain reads EAGVAQSPRYKIIEKRQSVAFWCNPISGHATLYWYQQILGQGPKLLIQFQNNGVVDDSQLPKDRFSAERLKGVDSTLKIQPAKLEDSAVYLCASSLVGLPYEQYFGPGTRLTVT.